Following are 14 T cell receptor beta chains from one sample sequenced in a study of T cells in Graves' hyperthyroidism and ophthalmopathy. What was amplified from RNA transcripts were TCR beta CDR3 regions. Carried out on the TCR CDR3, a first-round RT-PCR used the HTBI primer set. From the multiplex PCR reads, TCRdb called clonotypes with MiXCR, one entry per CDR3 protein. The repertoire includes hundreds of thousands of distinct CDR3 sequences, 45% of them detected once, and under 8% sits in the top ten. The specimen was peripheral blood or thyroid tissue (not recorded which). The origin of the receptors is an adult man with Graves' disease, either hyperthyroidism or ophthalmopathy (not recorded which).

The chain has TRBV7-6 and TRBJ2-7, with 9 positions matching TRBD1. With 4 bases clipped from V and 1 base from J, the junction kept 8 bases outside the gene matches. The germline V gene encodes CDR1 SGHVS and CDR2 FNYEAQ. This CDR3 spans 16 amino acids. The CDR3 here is CASSSNRGRQSYEQYF. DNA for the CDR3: TGTGCCAGCAGCTCGAACAGGGGGCGCCAATCCTACGAGCAGTACTTC.

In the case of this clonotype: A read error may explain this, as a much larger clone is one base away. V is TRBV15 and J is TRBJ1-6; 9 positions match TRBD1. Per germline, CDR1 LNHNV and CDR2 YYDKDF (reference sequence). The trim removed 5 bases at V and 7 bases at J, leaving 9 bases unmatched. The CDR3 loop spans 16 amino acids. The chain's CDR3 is CATSLPGTGRNSPLHF. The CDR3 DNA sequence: TGTGCCACCAGCCTACCCGGGACAGGGAGGAATTCACCCCTCCACTTT.

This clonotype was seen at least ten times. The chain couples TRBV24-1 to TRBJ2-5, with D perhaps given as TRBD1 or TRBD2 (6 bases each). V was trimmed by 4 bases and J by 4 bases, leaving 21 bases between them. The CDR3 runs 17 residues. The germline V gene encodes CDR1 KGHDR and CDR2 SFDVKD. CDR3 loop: CATSDPTAPGAGETQYF. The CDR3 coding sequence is TGTGCCACCAGTGACCCCACTGCTCCGGGGGCGGGAGAGACCCAGTACTTC.

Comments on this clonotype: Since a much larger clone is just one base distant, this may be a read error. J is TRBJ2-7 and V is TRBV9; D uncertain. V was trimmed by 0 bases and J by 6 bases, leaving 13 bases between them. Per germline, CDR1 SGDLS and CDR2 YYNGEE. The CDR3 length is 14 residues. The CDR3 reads CASSVGSASFEQYF. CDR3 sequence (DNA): TGTGCCAGCAGCGTAGGTTCCGCCAGCTTCGAGCAGTACTTC.

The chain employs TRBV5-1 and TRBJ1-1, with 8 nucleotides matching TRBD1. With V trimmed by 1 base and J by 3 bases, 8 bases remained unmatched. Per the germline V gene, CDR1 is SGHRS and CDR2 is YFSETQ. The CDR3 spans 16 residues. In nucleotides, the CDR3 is TGCGCCAGCAGCTTGACCCCGGGACAGGATTACACTGAAGCTTTCTTT. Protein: CASSLTPGQDYTEAFF.

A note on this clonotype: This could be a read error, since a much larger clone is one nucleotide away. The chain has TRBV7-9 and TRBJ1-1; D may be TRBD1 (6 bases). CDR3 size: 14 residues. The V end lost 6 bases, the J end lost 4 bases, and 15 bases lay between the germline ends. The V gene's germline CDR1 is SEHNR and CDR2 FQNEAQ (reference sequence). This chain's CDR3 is CASRPGARGTEAFF. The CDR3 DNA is TGTGCCAGCAGACCAGGGGCGAGGGGCACTGAAGCTTTCTTT.

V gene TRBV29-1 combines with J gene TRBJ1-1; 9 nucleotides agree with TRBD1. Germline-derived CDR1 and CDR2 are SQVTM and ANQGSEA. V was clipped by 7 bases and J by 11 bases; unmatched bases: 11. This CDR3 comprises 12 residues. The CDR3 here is CSALDRGLWAFF. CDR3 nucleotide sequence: TGCAGCGCCCTGGACAGGGGACTATGGGCTTTCTTT.

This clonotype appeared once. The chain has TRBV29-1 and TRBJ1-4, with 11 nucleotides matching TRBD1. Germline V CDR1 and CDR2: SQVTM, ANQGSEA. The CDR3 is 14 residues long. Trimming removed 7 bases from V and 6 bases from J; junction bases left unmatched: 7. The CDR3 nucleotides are TGCAGCGCAGTAGGACAGGGGGCCGATGAAAAACTGTTTTTT. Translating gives CSAVGQGADEKLFF.

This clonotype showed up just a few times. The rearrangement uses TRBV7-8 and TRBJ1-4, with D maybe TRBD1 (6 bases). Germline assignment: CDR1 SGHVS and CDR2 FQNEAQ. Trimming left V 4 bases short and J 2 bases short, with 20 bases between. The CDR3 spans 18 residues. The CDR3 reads CASSSGARTGVTNEKLFF. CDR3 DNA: TGTGCCAGCAGCTCAGGGGCCCGGACGGGGGTGACTAATGAAAAACTGTTTTTT.

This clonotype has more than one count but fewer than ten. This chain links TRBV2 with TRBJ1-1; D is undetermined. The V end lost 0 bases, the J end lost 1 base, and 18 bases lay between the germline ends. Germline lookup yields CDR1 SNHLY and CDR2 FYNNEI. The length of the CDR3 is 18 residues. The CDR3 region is CASSEALQAQAGNTEAFF. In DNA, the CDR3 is TGTGCCAGCAGTGAAGCCCTCCAGGCTCAGGCTGGGAACACTGAAGCTTTCTTT.

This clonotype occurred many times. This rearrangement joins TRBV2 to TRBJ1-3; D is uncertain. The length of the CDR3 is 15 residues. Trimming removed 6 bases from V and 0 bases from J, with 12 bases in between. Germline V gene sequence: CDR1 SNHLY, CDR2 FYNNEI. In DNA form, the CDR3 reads TGTGCCAGCAGAGACCAACTGAGCTCTGGAAACACCATATATTTT. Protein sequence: CASRDQLSSGNTIYF.

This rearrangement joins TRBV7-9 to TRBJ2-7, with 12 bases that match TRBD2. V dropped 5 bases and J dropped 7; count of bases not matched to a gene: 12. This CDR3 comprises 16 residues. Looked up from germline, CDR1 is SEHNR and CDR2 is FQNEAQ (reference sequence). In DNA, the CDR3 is TGTGCCAGCAGCCCCCTAGCGGGAGGGCCGAGAGGGGAGCAGTACTTC. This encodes CASSPLAGGPRGEQYF.

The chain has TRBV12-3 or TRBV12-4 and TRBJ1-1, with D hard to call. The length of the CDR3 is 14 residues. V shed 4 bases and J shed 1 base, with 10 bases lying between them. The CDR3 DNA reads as TGTGCCAGCAGTTGGACCCTCGCGAACACTGAAGCTTTCTTT. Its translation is CASSWTLANTEAFF.

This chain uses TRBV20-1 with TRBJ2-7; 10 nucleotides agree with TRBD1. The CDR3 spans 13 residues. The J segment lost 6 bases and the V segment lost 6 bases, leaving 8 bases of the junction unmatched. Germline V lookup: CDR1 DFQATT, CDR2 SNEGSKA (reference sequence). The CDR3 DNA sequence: TGCAGTGCCATTCGTGGGACAGGGGTCGAGCAGTACTTC. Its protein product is CSAIRGTGVEQYF.